A selection of T cell receptor beta chains follows, all from one sample in a study of T cell changes during pregnancy in multiple sclerosis. Profiled with immunoSEQ multiplex PCR; TCRdb holds only in-frame clones, not every one. The sample gives tens of thousands of clones, 92% of which show up once; over 0.75% is in the top ten. This material consisted of CD4+ T cells from peripheral blood mononuclear cells, taken in the third trimester of pregnancy. Receptors were obtained from a female donor with multiple sclerosis, enrolled in a pregnancy study. The CDR3 runs from the conserved cysteine through the conserved F or W. D genes are given only for firm matches.

TRBV27,TRBJ1-1,-,13,CASSYQEGTEAFF,TGTGCCAGCAGTTACCAGGAAGGAACTGAAGCTTTCTTT
TRBV9,TRBJ1-2,-,16,CASSASRGNLNYGYTF,TGTGCCAGCAGCGCATCTCGGGGGAACCTTAACTATGGCTACACCTTC
TRBV7-9,TRBJ2-3,TRBD2,15,CASSRGGGSTDTQYF,TGTGCCAGCAGTCGGGGTGGCGGGAGTACAGATACGCAGTATTTT
TRBV7-3,TRBJ2-1,-,14,CASSLAGPDNEQFF,TGTGCCAGCAGCTTAGCGGGCCCGGACAATGAGCAGTTCTTC
TRBV19,TRBJ2-4,-,13,CASGPSAKNIQYF,TGTGCCAGTGGGCCATCGGCCAAAAACATTCAGTACTTC
TRBV5-1,TRBJ1-2,-,14,CASSTGTLGEGYTF,TGCGCCAGCAGCACCGGGACACTCGGGGAGGGCTACACCTTC
TRBV25-1,TRBJ2-3,TRBD2,15,CATHNPTGGVDTQYF,TGTGCCACCCACAACCCAACGGGAGGGGTGGATACGCAGTATTTT
TRBV29-1,TRBJ2-1,TRBD2,13,CSVDRLAVNEQFF,TGCAGCGTTGACCGGCTAGCGGTCAATGAGCAGTTCTTC
TRBV5-4,TRBJ1-2,TRBD1,16,CASSLGGDRGSYGYTF,TGTGCCAGCAGCTTGGGAGGGGACAGGGGGAGCTATGGCTACACCTTC
TRBV4-1,TRBJ2-5,TRBD2,15,CASSRQLAAQETQYF,TGCGCCAGCAGCCGCCAACTAGCGGCCCAAGAGACCCAGTACTTC
TRBV5-1,TRBJ2-5,TRBD1,15,CASSGRTGSGETQYF,TGCGCCAGCAGCGGGCGGACAGGGAGTGGAGAGACCCAGTACTTC
TRBV6-1,TRBJ1-2,-,15,CACQTQTVELYGYTF,TGTGCCTGCCAAACCCAGACAGTTGAACTATATGGCTACACCTTC
TRBV28,TRBJ2-7,-,15,CASSLVWELTHEQYF,TGTGCCAGCAGTTTAGTGTGGGAGTTAACCCACGAGCAGTACTTC
TRBV18,TRBJ2-5,TRBD2,13,CASEAAGVETQYF,TGTGCCAGCGAAGCAGCGGGAGTGGAGACCCAGTACTTC
TRBV7-2,TRBJ2-3,-,16,CASSPGTPSTSDTQYF,TGTGCCAGCAGCCCGGGGACTCCATCGACGTCCGATACGCAGTATTTT
TRBV5-5,TRBJ2-1,TRBD1,15,CASSWDDRVEGEQFF,TGTGCCAGCAGCTGGGATGACAGGGTAGAGGGTGAGCAGTTCTTC
TRBV19,TRBJ2-5,-,14,CASSTRTDQETQYF,TGTGCCAGTAGTACTAGGACAGATCAAGAGACCCAGTACTTC
TRBV27,TRBJ2-1,TRBD2,17,CASSHLLAGFLDNEQFF,TGTGCCAGCAGCCATCTCCTAGCGGGGTTTCTCGACAATGAGCAGTTCTTC
TRBV7-2,TRBJ2-3,TRBD2,16,CASSWTSGGGTDTQYF,TGTGCCAGCAGCTGGACTAGCGGAGGGGGGACAGATACGCAGTATTTT
TRBV5-1,TRBJ1-1,TRBD1,17,CASSSKTGTYPNTEAFF,TGCGCCAGCAGCTCTAAGACAGGGACTTACCCGAACACTGAAGCTTTCTTT
TRBV7-2,TRBJ2-4,-,15,CASSLVAGAKNIQYF,TGTGCCAGCAGCTTAGTGGCGGGGGCCAAAAACATTCAGTACTTC
TRBV5-4,TRBJ2-2,TRBD1,15,CASSPGQGGGGELFF,TGTGCCAGCAGTCCCGGACAGGGGGGAGGTGGGGAGCTGTTTTTT